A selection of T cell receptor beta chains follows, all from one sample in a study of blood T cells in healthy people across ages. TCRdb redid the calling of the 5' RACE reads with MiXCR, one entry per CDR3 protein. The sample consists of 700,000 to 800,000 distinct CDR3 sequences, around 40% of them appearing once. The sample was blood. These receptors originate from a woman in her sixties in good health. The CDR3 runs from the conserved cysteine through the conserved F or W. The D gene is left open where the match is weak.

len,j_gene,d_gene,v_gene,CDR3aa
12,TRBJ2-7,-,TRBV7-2,CASSPDPNEQYF
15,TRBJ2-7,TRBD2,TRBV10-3,CASRGGATVSDEQYF
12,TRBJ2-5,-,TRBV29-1,CSVAGQSETQYF
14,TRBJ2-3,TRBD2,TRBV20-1,CSARTSGNRDTQYF
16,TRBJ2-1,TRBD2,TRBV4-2,CASSLLAGSATDEQFF
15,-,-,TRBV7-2,CASSQALSSYNEQYF
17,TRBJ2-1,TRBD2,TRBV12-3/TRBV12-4,CACSFRTSGGSYNEQFF
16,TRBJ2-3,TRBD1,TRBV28,CASSLNPGQNTDTQYF
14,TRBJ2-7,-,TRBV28,CASSSPQGVYEQYF
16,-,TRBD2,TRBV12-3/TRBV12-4,CASSLRSGRDGETQYF
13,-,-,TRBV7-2,CASSVPQRNEQYF
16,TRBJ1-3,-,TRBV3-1,CASSFHPTETGNTIYF
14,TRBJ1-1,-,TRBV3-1,CASSHRWADTEAFF
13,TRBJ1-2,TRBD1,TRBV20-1,CSARSGTGAGYTF
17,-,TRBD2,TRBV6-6,CASSYGTSGGMLYEQYF
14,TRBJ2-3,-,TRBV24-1,CATSDRKKGVTQYF
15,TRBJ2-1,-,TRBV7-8,CASSLARQETNEQFF
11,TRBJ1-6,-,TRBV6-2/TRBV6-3,CASSSSSPLHF
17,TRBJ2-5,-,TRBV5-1,CASSLGASKGEWETQYF
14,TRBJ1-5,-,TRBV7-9,CASSTTRDGRSQHF
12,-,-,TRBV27,CAGSKGGYEQYF
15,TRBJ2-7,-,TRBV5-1,CASSLVAGYSYEQYF
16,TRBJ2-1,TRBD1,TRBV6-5,CASTKREGTGDNEQFF
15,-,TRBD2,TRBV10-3,CAISPPPGGDETQYF
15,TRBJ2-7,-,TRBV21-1,CASSRKRDGTYEQYF